Here is one T cell receptor beta chain with its context. Antigen specificity is unknown. These data belong to a study of post-analysis software for immune sequencing data. Unique molecular identifiers were built into the TCR beta cDNA libraries. TCRdb independently ran MiXCR on the PCR reads; one entry per CDR3 protein. In the table there are a few hundred thousand distinct CDR3 sequences, 39% of which are singletons. Trimming shortened V by 2 bases and J by 0 bases, and 15 bases separated the two germline ends. CDR1 is SNHLY, CDR2 FYNNEI, per germline. There are 17 residues in the CDR3. General study findings and limits: Four or five TRBV segments were more frequent in patients than controls; TRBV5-6, TRBV5-1 and TRBV20-1 belonged to this group. Patients with multiple sclerosis recorded significantly lower normalized Chao1 diversity than controls, the study found.

V and J are TRBV2 and TRBJ2-3; D gene uncertain. Sequencing was carried out using blood. The TCR comes from a girl aged 2-10 years with multiple sclerosis. CDR3 bases: TGTGCCAGCAGTGAAACCCTCACCAGGCCTAGCACAGATACGCAGTATTTT. It yields the protein CASSETLTRPSTDTQYF. Variable domain in full (rest from reference TRBV2 and TRBJ2-3): EPEVTQTPSHQVTQMGQEVILRCVPISNHLYFYWYRQILGQKVEFLVSFYNNEISEKSEIFDDQFSVERPDGSNFTLKIRSTKLEDSAMYFCASSETLTRPSTDTQYFGPGTRLTVL.